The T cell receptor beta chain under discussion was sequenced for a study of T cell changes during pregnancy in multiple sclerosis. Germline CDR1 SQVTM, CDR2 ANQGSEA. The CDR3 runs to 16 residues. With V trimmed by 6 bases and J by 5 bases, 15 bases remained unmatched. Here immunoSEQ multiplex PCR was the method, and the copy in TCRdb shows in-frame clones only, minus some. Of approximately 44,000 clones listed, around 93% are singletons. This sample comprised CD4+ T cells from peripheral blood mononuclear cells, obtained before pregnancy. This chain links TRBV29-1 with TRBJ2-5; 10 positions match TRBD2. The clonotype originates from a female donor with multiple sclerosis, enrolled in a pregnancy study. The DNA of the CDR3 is TGCAGCGTCCCCGGGGGAGCGGGGGGGCCGTGGGAGACCCAGTACTTC. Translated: CSVPGGAGGPWETQYF.